The 26 T cell receptor beta chains below all came from one sample that was sequenced in a study of HIV-infected patients and healthy controls. Approximately 500 ng RNA was reverse transcribed with alpha and beta constant-region primers. Alpha and beta chain libraries were made separately by chain-specific third strand synthesis with multiplexing indices. TCRdb recomputed calls from the 5' RACE reads with MiXCR, one row per CDR3 protein. The sample has thousands of distinct CDR3 sequences, roughly 8.1% seen once. Antiretroviral therapy had run roughly three months, about 14 weeks, before follow-up blood collection. No cell fractionation was done, so the repertoire covers all unsorted peripheral blood T cells. This specimen was blood, taken during antiretroviral therapy. All receptors come from an adult with HIV infection.

This clonotype was seen repeatedly, ten times or more. The chain carries TRBV10-3 and TRBJ2-2; D possibly corresponds to TRBD1 (6 bases). The CDR3 runs 15 residues. Trimming took 0 bases from V and 9 from J, leaving 14 bases between them. The germline gives CDR1 ENHRY, CDR2 SYGVKD. The CDR3 loop reads CAISESVGQLRELFF. The CDR3 coding sequence is TGTGCCATCAGTGAGTCAGTCGGACAGCTCAGGGAGCTGTTTTTT.

Within the sample, this clonotype is medium-sized. The rearrangement uses TRBV5-4 and TRBJ2-3; 11 positions match TRBD1. After removal of 1 base from V and 12 bases from J, the junction contained 16 bases not matched to a gene. This CDR3 spans 17 amino acids. Looked up from germline, CDR1 is SGHNT and CDR2 is YYREEE (reference sequence). Written as DNA, the CDR3 is TGTGCCAGCAGCTTGCTAGGGACAGGGGGTCAGAGCGAGCAACAGTATTTT. Translation: CASSLLGTGGQSEQQYF.

This clonotype was detected only a few times. J is TRBJ2-1 and V is TRBV5-6, with 7 bases identical to TRBD2. Losses at the gene ends were 3 bases for V and 7 bases for J; bases not matched to a gene: 13. In germline, CDR1 is SGHDT, CDR2 YYEEEE. This CDR3 is 16 amino acids long. The CDR3 spells CASSSPLAAGINEQFF. The DNA for the CDR3 is TGTGCCAGCAGCTCCCCCCTAGCAGCGGGAATAAATGAGCAGTTCTTC.

By sample share, this clonotype is medium-sized. The chain uses TRBV5-6 and TRBJ1-1, with D maybe TRBD1 (5 bases). V shed 4 bases and J shed 1 base, with 14 bases lying between them. The CDR3 extends over 15 amino acids. Germline V gene sequence: CDR1 SGHDT, CDR2 YYEEEE. For the CDR3, the DNA is TGTGCCAGCAGCCTAGACGGGACGGGGAACACTGAAGCTTTCTTT. It encodes CASSLDGTGNTEAFF.

This clonotype was observed at least ten times. Here the CDR3 DNA reads TGTGCCACCAGTGATTTAACGGCTAGCGGGAGTGGGGGTGAGCAGTTCTTC. Residues: CATSDLTASGSGGEQFF. The genes are TRBV24-1 and TRBJ2-1; TRBD2 aligns across 10 bases. The V segment lost 1 base and the J segment 9 bases; nucleotides outside the gene matches: 11. The CDR3 extends over 17 amino acids. Germline-derived CDR1 and CDR2 are KGHDR and SFDVKD.

This clonotype is categorized as medium-sized. This chain joins TRBV7-9 and TRBJ2-3; D is unresolved. The CDR3 extends over 14 amino acids. V was cut by 5 bases and J by 0 bases, with 9 bases left in between. From germline, CDR1 is SEHNR and CDR2 FQNEAQ (reference sequence). CDR3 amino acids: CASSPTTSTDTQYF. The CDR3 DNA is TGTGCCAGCAGCCCTACCACTAGCACAGATACGCAGTATTTT. Combining the CDR3 with reference TRBV7-9 and TRBJ2-3 gives the whole variable domain DTGVSQNPRHKITKRGQNVTFRCDPISEHNRLYWYRQTLGQGPEFLTYFQNEAQLEKSRLLSDRFSAERPKGSFSTLEIQRTEQGDSAMYLCASSPTTSTDTQYFGPGTRLTVL.

Only a few counts were recorded for this clonotype. The chain links TRBV29-1 to TRBJ2-1; TRBD2 agrees at 9 bases. CDR3 length equals 14 residues. V dropped 7 bases and J dropped 2; count of bases not matched to a gene: 6. Germline V gene lookup returns CDR1 SQVTM and CDR2 ANQGSEA. CDR3 DNA: TGCAGCGGGCTAGCGGGAAGCACCTACAATGAGCAGTTCTTC. Translation gives CSGLAGSTYNEQFF.

This clonotype counts as medium-sized. V is TRBV3-1 and J is TRBJ1-6; TRBD1 matches at 9 bases. V lost 4 bases and J lost 8; bases outside the gene matches: 3. CDR1 is LGHDT, CDR2 YNNKEL, per germline (reference sequence). The CDR3 has 14 residues. CDR3: CASSLRTGDSPLHF. Here the CDR3 DNA reads TGTGCCAGCAGCCTTCGGACAGGGGATTCACCCCTCCACTTT.

This clonotype was seen at least ten times. The chain carries TRBV12-3 or TRBV12-4 and TRBJ2-7; D is undetermined. This CDR3 spans 13 amino acids. Between the trimmed V and J ends, which lost 9 bases and 5 bases, there was a span of 17 bases. The CDR3: CASSLVGPHEQYF. In DNA form, the CDR3 reads TGTGCCAGTAGCTTAGTAGGGCCCCACGAGCAGTACTTC.

In its sample, this clonotype is medium-sized. The V call is TRBV20-1, the J call TRBJ2-7; D is possibly TRBD1 or TRBD2 (5 bases each). The CDR3 is 15 residues long. The V gene's germline CDR1 is DFQATT and CDR2 SNEGSKA (reference sequence). Trimming took off 3 bases at V and 3 bases at J, with 18 bases between the two ends. CDR3 loop: CSASDPTGTFYEQYF. The DNA of the CDR3 is TGCAGTGCTAGCGACCCAACGGGGACCTTCTACGAGCAGTACTTC.

This clonotype counts as medium-sized. The chain has TRBV2 and TRBJ2-7; 9 bases fit TRBD1. Per the germline V gene, CDR1 is SNHLY and CDR2 is FYNNEI. V lost 6 bases, J lost 0 bases, and 3 bases stayed unmatched. The CDR3 is 14 residues long. The DNA of the CDR3 is TGTGCCAGCAGGGACAGGGGCAACTCCTACGAGCAGTACTTC. Amino acid sequence: CASRDRGNSYEQYF.

This clonotype was found many times. The rearrangement joins TRBV6-1 to TRBJ1-5; 8 bases map to TRBD1. The CDR3 contains 15 residues. V dropped 2 bases and J dropped 3; count of bases not matched to a gene: 3. Germline V CDR1 and CDR2: MNHNS, SASEGT. For the CDR3, the DNA is TGTGCCAGCAGTGAATGGACAGGGCCCAATCAGCCCCAGCATTTT. Protein sequence: CASSEWTGPNQPQHF.

By its share, this clonotype is medium-sized. The V and J genes are TRBV4-1 and TRBJ2-3; D is uncertain. There are 14 residues in the CDR3. The V end lost 0 bases, the J end lost 6 bases, and 10 bases lay between the germline ends. CDR1 is MGHRA and CDR2 is YSYEKL in the germline V gene. The CDR3 DNA is TGCGCCAGCAGCCAAGATCAACCCCTTGATACGCAGTATTTT. The encoded protein is CASSQDQPLDTQYF.

In this sample, this clonotype is medium-sized. The J gene is TRBJ1-1, the V gene TRBV18; 7 nucleotides align to TRBD1. Germline CDR1 KGHSH, CDR2 LQKENI. With V trimmed by 4 bases and J by 5 bases, 13 bases remained unmatched. The CDR3 is 16 amino acids. The CDR3 DNA is TGTGCCAGCTCACACACGACAGGGATCCTGGGGACTGAAGCTTTCTTT. As protein: CASSHTTGILGTEAFF. Supplemented by reference TRBV18 and TRBJ1-1, the full variable domain reads NAGVMQNPRHLVRRRGQEARLRCSPMKGHSHVYWYRQLPEEGLKFMVYLQKENIIDESGMPKERFSAEFPKEGPSILRIQQVVRGDSAAYFCASSHTTGILGTEAFFGQGTRLTVV.

This clonotype appeared many times. This chain links TRBV6-5 with TRBJ1-1, with D unclear. CDR1 and CDR2 (germline): MNHEY, SVGAGI. The CDR3 has 14 residues. Trimming took off 4 bases at V and 0 bases at J, with 9 bases between the two ends. In DNA form, the CDR3 reads TGTGCCAGCAGTTTGACGGGATTGAACACTGAAGCTTTCTTT. It specifies CASSLTGLNTEAFF.

At least ten counts were recorded for this clonotype. This sequence joins TRBV20-1 and TRBJ2-7; D is undetermined. The length of the CDR3 is 13 residues. Trimming shortened V by 3 bases and J by 1 base, and 10 bases separated the two germline ends. The germline gives CDR1 DFQATT, CDR2 SNEGSKA (reference sequence). This CDR3 is CSARSHPSYEQYF. The CDR3 region has the DNA TGCAGTGCTAGGAGCCATCCATCCTACGAGCAGTACTTC.

This clonotype was recorded many times. The chain links TRBV29-1 to TRBJ1-2; D not resolved. This CDR3 contains 16 residues. V gave up 3 bases and J gave up 6 bases, with 23 bases separating them. Germline-derived CDR1 and CDR2 are SQVTM and ANQGSEA. DNA for the CDR3: TGCAGCGTTGATAGGGCAGCTCTTGATGTCATGGATGGCTACACCTTC. Translated: CSVDRAALDVMDGYTF.

This clonotype was counted only a few times. V usage is TRBV2 and J usage is TRBJ2-5; D unclear. The germline V and J ends were trimmed by 8 bases and 6 bases, with 22 bases remaining between them. This CDR3 has 15 amino acids. Germline CDR1 reads SNHLY; CDR2 reads FYNNEI. CDR3 region: CASRGVTTPPQTQYF. The CDR3 nucleotides read TGTGCCAGCCGAGGAGTTACCACCCCCCCACAGACCCAGTACTTC.

This clonotype was seen ten or more times. V usage is TRBV5-1 and J usage is TRBJ1-6; maybe TRBD1 (6 bases). The V and J ends lost 0 bases and 10 bases respectively, with 17 bases between them. CDR3 length: 16 amino acids. Looked up from germline, CDR1 is SGHRS and CDR2 is YFSETQ. Here the CDR3 reads CASSLGQGNIGSPLHF. For the CDR3, the DNA is TGCGCCAGCAGCTTGGGCCAGGGGAATATTGGATCACCCCTCCACTTT.

This clonotype appeared many times. The chain couples TRBV6-1 to TRBJ2-3; possible D gene TRBD2, 6 bases. This CDR3 contains 16 residues. Per the germline V gene, CDR1 is MNHNS and CDR2 is SASEGT. Between the trimmed V and J ends, which lost 5 bases and 4 bases, there was a span of 19 bases. The CDR3 is CASSLIGPRDADTQYF. In DNA, the CDR3 is TGTGCCAGCAGTCTTATAGGTCCGCGGGATGCAGATACGCAGTATTTT.

Relative to its sample, this clonotype is medium-sized. This chain links TRBV19 with TRBJ1-1; TRBD1 might be the D (5 bases). The CDR3 totals 13 residues. CDR1 and CDR2 (germline): LNHDA, SQIVND (reference sequence). V gave up 3 bases and J gave up 4 bases, with 9 bases separating them. The CDR3 nucleotides are TGTGCCAGTAGTATGGGGACCTTCACTGAAGCTTTCTTT. Translation: CASSMGTFTEAFF. The whole variable domain, filled in from reference TRBV19 and TRBJ1-1, reads DGGITQSPKYLFRKEGQNVTLSCEQNLNHDAMYWYRQDPGQGLRLIYYSQIVNDFQKGDIAEGYSVSREKKESFPLTVTSAQKNPTAFYLCASSMGTFTEAFFGQGTRLTVV.

Sample share makes this clonotype medium-sized (0.01 to 0.1%). The chain combines TRBV5-1 with TRBJ1-4; D remains unclear. The CDR3 sequence is 16 residues long. Germline lookup yields CDR1 SGHRS and CDR2 YFSETQ. V was trimmed by 0 bases and J by 0 bases, leaving 9 bases between them. CDR3 bases: TGCGCCAGCAGCTTGGATGGACCTCCAACTAATGAAAAACTGTTTTTT. Translating it yields CASSLDGPPTNEKLFF.

This chain uses TRBV7-9 with TRBJ2-5; TRBD1 is a possible D gene (6 bases). Germline V CDR1 and CDR2: SEHNR, FQNEAQ (reference sequence). V was pared by 1 base and J by 5 bases, with 11 bases between. CDR3 length equals 14 residues. The CDR3 sequence is CASSLVAGEETQYF. In DNA form, the CDR3 reads TGTGCCAGCAGCTTAGTAGCAGGGGAGGAGACCCAGTACTTC.

The V and J genes are TRBV7-8 and TRBJ2-5; 9 bases map to TRBD2. Germline V gene data show CDR1 as SGHVS and CDR2 as FQNEAQ. V lost 5 bases and J lost 5; bases outside the gene matches: 3. The CDR3 extends over 13 amino acids. CDR3 loop: CASSVGLAETQYF. The CDR3 DNA sequence: TGTGCCAGCAGCGTCGGACTAGCGGAGACCCAGTACTTC.

In its sample, this clonotype ranks as medium-sized. The rearrangement uses TRBV27 and TRBJ1-6; unclear D gene. V lost 0 bases and J 5 bases, leaving 8 bases between the germline ends. This CDR3 region has 15 residues. In germline, CDR1 is MNHEY, CDR2 SMNVEV (reference sequence). The CDR3 region has the DNA TGTGCCAGCAGTTTATCTATCGACAATAATTCACCCCTCCACTTT. It encodes CASSLSIDNNSPLHF.

Relative to its sample, this clonotype is medium-sized. The V gene is TRBV15, the J gene TRBJ2-2; D not resolved. The germline gives CDR1 LNHNV, CDR2 YYDKDF (reference sequence). This CDR3 spans 13 amino acids. V lost 3 bases and J 6 bases, leaving 8 bases between the germline ends. The CDR3 here is CATSSSSSGELFF. In DNA form, the CDR3 reads TGTGCCACCAGCAGCAGCTCATCCGGGGAGCTGTTTTTT.